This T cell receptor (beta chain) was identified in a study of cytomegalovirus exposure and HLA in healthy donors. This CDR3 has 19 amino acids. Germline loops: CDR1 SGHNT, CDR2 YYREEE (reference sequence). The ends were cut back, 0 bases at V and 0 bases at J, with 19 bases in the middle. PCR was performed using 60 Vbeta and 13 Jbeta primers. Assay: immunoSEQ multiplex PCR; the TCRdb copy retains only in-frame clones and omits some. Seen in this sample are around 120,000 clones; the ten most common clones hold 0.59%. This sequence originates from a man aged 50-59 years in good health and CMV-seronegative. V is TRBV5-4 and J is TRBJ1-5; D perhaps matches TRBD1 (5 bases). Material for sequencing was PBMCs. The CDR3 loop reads CASSLAGITGPNSNQPQHF. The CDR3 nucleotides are TGTGCCAGCAGCTTGGCAGGGATTACCGGGCCCAATAGCAATCAGCCCCAGCATTTT.